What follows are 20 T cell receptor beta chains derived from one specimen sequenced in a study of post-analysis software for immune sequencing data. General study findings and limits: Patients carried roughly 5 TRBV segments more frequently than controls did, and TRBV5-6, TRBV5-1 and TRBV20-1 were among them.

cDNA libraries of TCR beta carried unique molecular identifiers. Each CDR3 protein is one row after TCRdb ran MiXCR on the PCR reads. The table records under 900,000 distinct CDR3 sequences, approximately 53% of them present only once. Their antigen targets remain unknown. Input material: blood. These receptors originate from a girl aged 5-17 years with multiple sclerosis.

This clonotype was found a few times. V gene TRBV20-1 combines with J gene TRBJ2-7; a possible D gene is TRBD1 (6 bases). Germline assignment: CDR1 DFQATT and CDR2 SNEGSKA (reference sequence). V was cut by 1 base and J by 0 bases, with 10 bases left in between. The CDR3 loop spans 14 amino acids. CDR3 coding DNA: TGCAGTGCTAGAGTAGGACAGTACTCCTACGAGCAGTACTTC. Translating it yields CSARVGQYSYEQYF.

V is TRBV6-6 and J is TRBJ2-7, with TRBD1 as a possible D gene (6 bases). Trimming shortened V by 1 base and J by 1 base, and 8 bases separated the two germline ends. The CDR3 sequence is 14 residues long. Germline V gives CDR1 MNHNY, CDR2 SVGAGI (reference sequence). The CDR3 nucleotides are TGTGCCAGCAGTTACTGGGACACGTCCTACGAGCAGTACTTC. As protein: CASSYWDTSYEQYF.

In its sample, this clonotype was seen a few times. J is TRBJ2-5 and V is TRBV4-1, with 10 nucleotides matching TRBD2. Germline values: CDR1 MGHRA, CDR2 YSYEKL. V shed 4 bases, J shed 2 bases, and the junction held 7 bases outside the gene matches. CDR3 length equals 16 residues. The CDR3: CASSLGLAMGQETQYF. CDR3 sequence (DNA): TGCGCCAGCAGCCTGGGACTAGCGATGGGACAAGAGACCCAGTACTTC.

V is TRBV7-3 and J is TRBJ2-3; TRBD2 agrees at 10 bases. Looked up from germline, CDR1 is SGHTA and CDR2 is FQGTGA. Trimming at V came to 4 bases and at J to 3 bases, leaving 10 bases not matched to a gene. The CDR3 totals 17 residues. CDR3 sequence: CASSSHSGLAATDTQYF. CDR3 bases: TGTGCCAGCAGCTCCCATTCCGGACTAGCGGCAACAGATACGCAGTATTTT. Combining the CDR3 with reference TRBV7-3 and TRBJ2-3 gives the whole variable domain GAGVSQTPSNKVTEKGKYVELRCDPISGHTALYWYRQSLGQGPEFLIYFQGTGAADDSGLPNDRFFAVRPEGSVSTLKIQRTERGDSAVYLCASSSHSGLAATDTQYFGPGTRLTVL.

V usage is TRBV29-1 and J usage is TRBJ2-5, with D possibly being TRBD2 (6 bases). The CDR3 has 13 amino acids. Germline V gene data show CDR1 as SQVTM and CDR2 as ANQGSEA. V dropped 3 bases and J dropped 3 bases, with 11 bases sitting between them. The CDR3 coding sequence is TGCAGCGTTGACGGGAGACTCAAAGAGACCCAGTACTTC. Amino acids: CSVDGRLKETQYF.

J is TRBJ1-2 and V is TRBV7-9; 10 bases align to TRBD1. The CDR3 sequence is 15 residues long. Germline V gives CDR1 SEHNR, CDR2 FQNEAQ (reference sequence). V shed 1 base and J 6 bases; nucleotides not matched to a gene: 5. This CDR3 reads CASSLGTGGMNGYTF. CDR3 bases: TGTGCCAGCAGCTTAGGGACAGGGGGAATGAATGGCTACACCTTC.

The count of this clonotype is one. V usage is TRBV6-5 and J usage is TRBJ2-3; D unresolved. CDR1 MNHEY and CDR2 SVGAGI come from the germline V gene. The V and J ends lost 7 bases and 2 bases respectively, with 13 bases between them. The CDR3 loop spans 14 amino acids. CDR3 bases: TGTGCCAGCACTTCAAGACGGATCACAGATACGCAGTATTTT. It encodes CASTSRRITDTQYF.

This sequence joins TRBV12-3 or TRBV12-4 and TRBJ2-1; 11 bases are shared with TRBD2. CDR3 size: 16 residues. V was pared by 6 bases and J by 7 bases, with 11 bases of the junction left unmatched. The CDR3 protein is CASSSASGGPLNEQFF. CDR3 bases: TGTGCCAGCAGCAGTGCTAGCGGGGGGCCCCTTAATGAGCAGTTCTTC.

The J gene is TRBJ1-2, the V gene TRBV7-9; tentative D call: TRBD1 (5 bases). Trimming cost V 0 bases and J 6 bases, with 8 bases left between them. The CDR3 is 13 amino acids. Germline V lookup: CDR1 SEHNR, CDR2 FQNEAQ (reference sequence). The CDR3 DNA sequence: TGTGCCAGCAGCTTAGCGTGGGGCAATGGCTACACCTTC. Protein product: CASSLAWGNGYTF.

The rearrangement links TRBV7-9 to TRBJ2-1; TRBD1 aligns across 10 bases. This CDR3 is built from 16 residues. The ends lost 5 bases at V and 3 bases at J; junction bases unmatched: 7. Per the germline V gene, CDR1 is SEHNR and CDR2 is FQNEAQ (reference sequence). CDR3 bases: TGTGCCAGCAGCAGTTCCGGGACAGGGGACTACAATGAGCAGTTCTTC. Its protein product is CASSSSGTGDYNEQFF.

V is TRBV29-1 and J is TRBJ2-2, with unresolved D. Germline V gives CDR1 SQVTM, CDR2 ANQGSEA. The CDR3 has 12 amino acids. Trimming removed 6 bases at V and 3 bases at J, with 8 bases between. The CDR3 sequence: CSVRRDTGELFF. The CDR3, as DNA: TGCAGCGTCCGACGGGACACCGGGGAGCTGTTTTTT.

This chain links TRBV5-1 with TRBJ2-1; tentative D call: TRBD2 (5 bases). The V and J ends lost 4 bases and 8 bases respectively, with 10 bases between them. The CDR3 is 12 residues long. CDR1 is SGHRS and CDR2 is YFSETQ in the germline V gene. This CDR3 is CASSALGDEQFF. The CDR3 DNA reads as TGCGCCAGCAGCGCCCTGGGAGATGAGCAGTTCTTC.

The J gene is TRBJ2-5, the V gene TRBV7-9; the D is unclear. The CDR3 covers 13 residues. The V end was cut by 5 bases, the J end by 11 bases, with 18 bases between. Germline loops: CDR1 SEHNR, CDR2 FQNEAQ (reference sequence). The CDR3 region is CASSGITGYEQYF. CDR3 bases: TGTGCCAGCAGCGGAATCACTGGGTATGAGCAGTACTTC.

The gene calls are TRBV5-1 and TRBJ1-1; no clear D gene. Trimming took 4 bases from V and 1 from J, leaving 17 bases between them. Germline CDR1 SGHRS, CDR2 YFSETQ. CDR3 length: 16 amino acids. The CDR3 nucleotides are TGCGCCAGCAGCCCACTTTTGGACCTTGGGAACACTGAAGCTTTCTTT. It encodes CASSPLLDLGNTEAFF.

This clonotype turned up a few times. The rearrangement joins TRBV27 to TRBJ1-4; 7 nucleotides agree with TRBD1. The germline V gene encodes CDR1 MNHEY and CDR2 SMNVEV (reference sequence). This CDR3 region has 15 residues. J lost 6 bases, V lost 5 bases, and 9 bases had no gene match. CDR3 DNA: TGTGCCAGCAGTCCGTACAGGGGTCGGGATGAAAAACTGTTTTTT. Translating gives CASSPYRGRDEKLFF.

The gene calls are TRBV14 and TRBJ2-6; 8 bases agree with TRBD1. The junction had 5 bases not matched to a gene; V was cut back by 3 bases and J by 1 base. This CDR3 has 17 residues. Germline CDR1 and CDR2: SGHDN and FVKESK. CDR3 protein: CASSHLQGVSGANVLTF. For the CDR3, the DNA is TGTGCCAGCAGCCATTTACAGGGGGTATCTGGGGCCAACGTCCTGACTTTC.

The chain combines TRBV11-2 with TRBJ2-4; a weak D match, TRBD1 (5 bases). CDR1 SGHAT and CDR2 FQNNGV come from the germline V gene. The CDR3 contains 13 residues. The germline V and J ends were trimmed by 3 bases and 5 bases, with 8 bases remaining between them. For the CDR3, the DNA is TGTGCCAGCAGCTTGGACACCGAAAACATTCAGTACTTC. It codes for CASSLDTENIQYF.

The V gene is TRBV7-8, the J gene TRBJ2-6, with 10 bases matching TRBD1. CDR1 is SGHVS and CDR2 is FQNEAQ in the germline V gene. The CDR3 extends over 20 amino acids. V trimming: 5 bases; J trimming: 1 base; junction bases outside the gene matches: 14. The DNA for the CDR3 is TGTGCCAGCAGCACCCGGACTGGGACAGGGGTTCATTCTGGGGCCAACGTCCTGACTTTC. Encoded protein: CASSTRTGTGVHSGANVLTF.

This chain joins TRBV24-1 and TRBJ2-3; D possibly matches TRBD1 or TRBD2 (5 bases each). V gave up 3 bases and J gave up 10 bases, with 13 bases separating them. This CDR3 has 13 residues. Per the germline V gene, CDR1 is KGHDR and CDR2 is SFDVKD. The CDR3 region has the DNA TGTGCCACCAGTGATGGGACGGCCGAGGCGCAGTATTTT. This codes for CATSDGTAEAQYF.

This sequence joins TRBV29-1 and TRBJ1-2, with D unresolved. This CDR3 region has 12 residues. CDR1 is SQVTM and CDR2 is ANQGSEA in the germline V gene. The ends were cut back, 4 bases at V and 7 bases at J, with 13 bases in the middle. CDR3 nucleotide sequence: TGCAGCGTTGTTGGTTCGCGGAGTGGCTACACCTTC. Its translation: CSVVGSRSGYTF.